Following are 8 T cell receptor beta chains from one sample sequenced in a study of cytotoxic CD8 clonotypes in ibrutinib-treated CLL. The repertoire was sequenced with immunoSEQ multiplex PCR; TCRdb's copy has only in-frame clones and lacks some. The data contain 53,000 or so clones, nearly 55% of them singletons. The sample in question was PBMCs, obtained at disease progression, from a patient treated with ibrutinib. Receptors were obtained from a human donor with chronic lymphocytic leukemia.

The chain employs TRBV10-3 and TRBJ2-7, with 8 positions matching TRBD1. The germline V gene has CDR1 ENHRY and CDR2 SYGVKD. This CDR3 has 13 amino acids. Germline trimming cut 4 bases from V and 4 bases from J; bases unmatched to any gene: 3. The CDR3 sequence: CAISVGQAYEQYF. Written as DNA, the CDR3 is TGTGCCATCAGTGTGGGACAGGCGTACGAGCAGTACTTC.

The table lists this clone with a few counts. The V call is TRBV19, the J call TRBJ2-7; TRBD1 aligns across 7 bases. The CDR3 contains 13 residues. The junction had 7 bases not matched to a gene; V was cut back by 6 bases and J by 5 bases. CDR1 and CDR2 (germline): LNHDA, SQIVND (reference sequence). The CDR3 DNA is TGTGCCAGTAGCAACACAGGGGTGGACGAGCAGTACTTC. Protein product: CASSNTGVDEQYF.

This clone was counted once. V and J are TRBV18 and TRBJ1-2; no clear D gene. Germline V gene sequence: CDR1 KGHSH, CDR2 LQKENI. This CDR3 has 13 residues. V gave up 0 bases and J gave up 5 bases, with 7 bases separating them. The CDR3 region is CASSPPAGYGYTF. CDR3 DNA sequence: TGTGCCAGCTCACCACCGGCAGGTTATGGCTACACCTTC.

The chain carries TRBV7-8 and TRBJ2-2; D might be TRBD1 (6 bases). V lost 6 bases to trimming and J lost 3 bases, with 11 bases between them. This CDR3 is 14 amino acids long. Germline V gene data show CDR1 as SGHVS and CDR2 as FQNEAQ. CDR3 in DNA: TGTGCCAGCAGACGGGACACCTACACCGGGGAGCTGTTTTTT. This encodes CASRRDTYTGELFF.

V usage is TRBV27 and J usage is TRBJ2-7, with TRBD2 matching over 10 bases. The CDR3 length is 15 residues. The germline gives CDR1 MNHEY, CDR2 SMNVEV (reference sequence). The ends lost 0 bases at V and 6 bases at J; junction bases unmatched: 5. The CDR3 bases are TGTGCCAGCAGTTTATCGGGGGGACTAGCGCCCGAGCAGTACTTC. Translation: CASSLSGGLAPEQYF.

Only a few counts were recorded for this clone. The V and J genes are TRBV5-1 and TRBJ2-7; 9 nucleotides align to TRBD1. The junction had 7 bases not matched to a gene; V was cut back by 7 bases and J by 5 bases. Germline V gene sequence: CDR1 SGHRS, CDR2 YFSETQ. CDR3 length equals 13 residues. CDR3 amino acids: CASAGTGFDEQYF. CDR3 sequence (DNA): TGCGCCAGCGCCGGGACAGGGTTTGACGAGCAGTACTTC. The full variable domain, in which reference TRBV5-1 and TRBJ2-7 provide the parts outside the CDR3, is KAGVTQTPRYLIKTRGQQVTLSCSPISGHRSVSWYQQTPGQGLQFLFEYFSETQRNKGNFPGRFSGRQFSNSRSEMNVSTLELGDSALYLCASAGTGFDEQYFGPGTRLTVT.

The chain employs TRBV18 and TRBJ2-5; 8 nucleotides align to TRBD1. The DNA end lines up better with TRBJ2-7; the J call may be wrong. The CDR3 consists of 13 residues. CDR1 and CDR2 from the germline V gene are KGHSH and LQKENI. The CDR3 here is CASSPTGGYEQYF. The CDR3 DNA reads as TGTGCCAGCTCACCAACAGGGGGATACGAGCAGTACTTC.

This clone occurred a few times. The chain links TRBV28 to TRBJ2-7; 7 positions agree with TRBD1. Per germline, CDR1 MDHEN and CDR2 SYDVKM. The CDR3 is 16 amino acids. J was trimmed by 0 bases and V by 3 bases; bases with no gene match: 8. In nucleotides, the CDR3 is TGTGCCAGCAGTTTGGGCGTACAGGGGCCCTCCTACGAGCAGTACTTC. Amino acid sequence: CASSLGVQGPSYEQYF.